These 21 T cell receptor beta chains came from one sample sequenced in a study of CD4+ T cells in melanoma. Repertoires were generated with immunoSEQ multiplex PCR, while TCRdb's copy carries only in-frame clones and drops some. Among 110,000 to 150,000 clones listed, 85% to 95% were seen once. The source is a human donor with melanoma.

This clone was detected only once. V usage is TRBV6-6 and J usage is TRBJ1-1; possible D gene TRBD1, 6 bases. V lost 6 bases and J 1 base, leaving 15 bases between the germline ends. CDR1 is MNHNY, CDR2 SVGAGI, per germline (reference sequence). This CDR3 spans 15 amino acids. The CDR3 region has the DNA TGTGCCAGCAGATCGCGACAGGCCTGGAACACTGAAGCTTTCTTT. Its translation is CASRSRQAWNTEAFF.

The V gene is TRBV5-8, the J gene TRBJ1-4, with 9 bases fitting TRBD1. The trim removed 5 bases at V and 7 bases at J, leaving 15 bases unmatched. The CDR3 is made up of 17 amino acids. The germline gives CDR1 SGHTS, CDR2 YDEGEE. CDR3 DNA sequence: TGTGCCAGCAGTTCCGGGACAGGGTTCCTTCTTGCTGAAAAACTGTTTTTT. Amino acids: CASSSGTGFLLAEKLFF.

A word on this clone: Germline is not matched at one junction end, which may reflect a read error. This rearrangement joins TRBV18 to TRBJ2-3, with 9 bases that match TRBD1. CDR1 is KGHSH, CDR2 LQKENI, per germline. The CDR3 totals 15 residues. CDR3 coding DNA: TGTGCCAGCTCACCAAGTACAGGGGGCACGGATACGCAGTATTTT. This encodes CASSPSTGGTDTQYF.

A single count supports this clone. The chain couples TRBV7-2 to TRBJ1-6, with D possibly TRBD1 on 5 matching bases. Germline V gives CDR1 SGHTA, CDR2 FQGNSA. There are 14 residues in the CDR3. V was cut by 2 bases and J by 10 bases, with 12 bases left in between. The CDR3 DNA follows: TGTGCCAGCAGCTTAATGCAGGGTGGCTCACCCCTCCACTTT. Protein: CASSLMQGGSPLHF.

This chain connects TRBV2 to TRBJ1-5; TRBD1 aligns across 7 bases. The germline V gene has CDR1 SNHLY and CDR2 FYNNEI. Trimming took 6 bases from V and 9 from J; bases not matched to a gene: 8. This CDR3 comprises 13 residues. The CDR3 DNA reads TGTGCCAGCAGCAACGACAGGGAAAGGCCCCAGCATTTT. As protein: CASSNDRERPQHF.

J is TRBJ2-2 and V is TRBV9; weak D call: TRBD1 (5 bases). The CDR3 totals 16 residues. Germline loops: CDR1 SGDLS, CDR2 YYNGEE. Between the trimmed V and J ends, which lost 3 bases and 0 bases, there was a span of 12 bases. CDR3 sequence: CASSERTPTNTGELFF. Here the CDR3 DNA reads TGTGCCAGCAGCGAGAGGACACCTACGAACACCGGGGAGCTGTTTTTT.

This chain joins TRBV7-6 and TRBJ1-1; D unresolved. This CDR3 has 12 residues. V lost 2 bases to trimming and J lost 5 bases, with 6 bases between them. The germline V gene has CDR1 SGHVS and CDR2 FNYEAQ. CDR3 protein: CASSLQSTEAFF. The CDR3 nucleotides read TGTGCCAGCAGCTTACAGTCAACTGAAGCTTTCTTT.

This clone was counted once. V is TRBV11-2 and J is TRBJ2-7; D is unclear. V lost 2 bases and J 3 bases, leaving 8 bases between the germline ends. The CDR3 contains 13 residues. Germline V lookup: CDR1 SGHAT, CDR2 FQNNGV. The CDR3 protein is CASSLWVNYEQYF. CDR3 nucleotides: TGTGCCAGCAGCTTATGGGTAAACTACGAGCAGTACTTC. Full variable domain (rest looked up from reference TRBV11-2 and TRBJ2-7): EAGVAQSPRYKIIEKRQSVAFWCNPISGHATLYWYQQILGQGPKLLIQFQNNGVVDDSQLPKDRFSAERLKGVDSTLKIQPAKLEDSAVYLCASSLWVNYEQYFGPGTRLTVT.

The V gene is TRBV11-2, the J gene TRBJ2-4; a possible D gene is TRBD1 (5 bases). This CDR3 is 14 amino acids long. Deletions cut 1 base from V and 5 bases from J, with 9 bases between. Germline V CDR1 and CDR2: SGHAT, FQNNGV. Written as DNA, the CDR3 is TGTGCCAGCAGCTTAGTGGTCAGGGAAAACATTCAGTACTTC. This gives the protein CASSLVVRENIQYF. Full variable domain (remainder filled in from reference TRBV11-2 and TRBJ2-4): EAGVAQSPRYKIIEKRQSVAFWCNPISGHATLYWYQQILGQGPKLLIQFQNNGVVDDSQLPKDRFSAERLKGVDSTLKIQPAKLEDSAVYLCASSLVVRENIQYFGAGTRLSVL.

The gene calls are TRBV15 and TRBJ2-5; no reliable D call. CDR1 is LNHNV and CDR2 is YYDKDF in the germline V gene (reference sequence). CDR3 length: 12 amino acids. Trimming cost V 0 bases and J 5 bases, with 4 bases left between them. The CDR3 here is CATSRDRETQYF. The CDR3 region has the DNA TGTGCCACCAGCAGAGATCGGGAGACCCAGTACTTC.

The genes are TRBV4-1 and TRBJ1-3; perhaps TRBD1 as D (6 bases). Germline assignment: CDR1 MGHRA and CDR2 YSYEKL. Trimming left V 7 bases short and J 4 bases short, with 23 bases between. The CDR3 totals 17 residues. CDR3 loop: CASKGVGRNLGGNTIYF. In nucleotides, the CDR3 is TGCGCCAGCAAGGGGGTAGGCCGAAACTTGGGGGGAAACACCATATATTTT.

This clone occurred once. V gene TRBV4-1 combines with J gene TRBJ2-2; TRBD2 aligns across 8 bases. V lost 4 bases and J lost 4; bases outside the gene matches: 5. The CDR3 is 15 amino acids. Germline-derived CDR1 and CDR2 are MGHRA and YSYEKL. CDR3 in DNA: TGCGCCAGCAGCCCCCTGGGACTAGGCACCGGGGAGCTGTTTTTT. Its protein is CASSPLGLGTGELFF.

This clone was seen once. This sequence joins TRBV5-1 and TRBJ1-5, with D perhaps TRBD1 (6 bases). This CDR3 comprises 19 residues. CDR1 is SGHRS, CDR2 YFSETQ, per germline. Trimming left V 6 bases short and J 5 bases short, with 30 bases between. CDR3 bases: TGCGCCAGCACCCCGTCCAGGGGCACCCTCAGAAAAAATTATCAGCCCCAGCATTTT. Translating it yields CASTPSRGTLRKNYQPQHF.

The rearrangement uses TRBV15 and TRBJ2-5, with 8 bases aligning to TRBD2. CDR1 and CDR2 (germline): LNHNV, YYDKDF (reference sequence). The CDR3 extends over 16 amino acids. V was pared by 1 base and J by 0 bases, with 4 bases of the junction left unmatched. CDR3 protein: CATSRGRGGYQETQYF. The CDR3 DNA sequence: TGTGCCACCAGCAGAGGTCGGGGGGGATACCAAGAGACCCAGTACTTC.

The V call is TRBV4-1, the J call TRBJ1-5; D gene ambiguous. The CDR3 is made up of 13 amino acids. Trimming removed 4 bases from V and 7 bases from J, with 11 bases in between. The germline V gene encodes CDR1 MGHRA and CDR2 YSYEKL. CDR3 amino acids: CASSLSPKQPQHF. The DNA of the CDR3 is TGCGCCAGCAGCCTTAGCCCTAAACAGCCCCAGCATTTT.

The chain uses TRBV30 and TRBJ2-3, with D possibly TRBD2 on 5 matching bases. Between the trimmed V and J ends, which lost 2 bases and 2 bases, there was a span of 11 bases. Germline CDR1 and CDR2: GTSNPN and SVGIG (reference sequence). This CDR3 spans 14 amino acids. The CDR3 loop is CAWSRGIDTDTQYF. Written as DNA, the CDR3 is TGTGCCTGGAGTCGAGGGATCGACACAGATACGCAGTATTTT.

The CDR3 nucleotides are TGTGCCAGTAGTAGGTCGGGCTGGACTAACTATGGCTACACCTTC. This gives the protein CASSRSGWTNYGYTF. The chain couples TRBV19 to TRBJ1-2, with no clear D. Deletions cut 4 bases from V and 0 bases from J, with 12 bases between. The CDR3 runs 15 residues. Germline assignment: CDR1 LNHDA and CDR2 SQIVND (reference sequence). The full variable domain, its missing parts supplied by reference TRBV19 and TRBJ1-2, is DGGITQSPKYLFRKEGQNVTLSCEQNLNHDAMYWYRQDPGQGLRLIYYSQIVNDFQKGDIAEGYSVSREKKESFPLTVTSAQKNPTAFYLCASSRSGWTNYGYTFGSGTRLTVV.

This clone was seen repeatedly, ten times or more. This chain links TRBV29-1 with TRBJ2-3, with 10 bases fitting TRBD1. Germline V gene lookup returns CDR1 SQVTM and CDR2 ANQGSEA. The ends lost 5 bases at V and 2 bases at J; junction bases unmatched: 7. The CDR3 is 15 amino acids. CDR3 sequence (DNA): TGCAGCGTTCCGGCGAGACAGGGGGCCACAGATACGCAGTATTTT. It codes for CSVPARQGATDTQYF.

This rearrangement joins TRBV4-2 to TRBJ2-3, with 12 bases fitting TRBD2. The CDR3 sequence is 15 residues long. Germline CDR1 reads LGHNA; CDR2 reads YNFKEQ. The junction had 6 bases not matched to a gene; V was cut back by 6 bases and J by 5 bases. The CDR3 spells CASSLAGGPLDTQYF. CDR3 nucleotides: TGTGCCAGCAGTCTAGCGGGGGGGCCCTTAGATACGCAGTATTTT.

The chain combines TRBV5-4 with TRBJ2-7; 11 bases fit TRBD2. J was trimmed by 5 bases and V by 4 bases; bases with no gene match: 14. Germline V lookup: CDR1 SGHNT, CDR2 YYREEE (reference sequence). The CDR3 spans 17 residues. The CDR3 DNA follows: TGTGCCAGCAGCGGGCTGTCTAGCGGGGGGCTCTCGGACGAGCAGTACTTC. Its translation is CASSGLSSGGLSDEQYF.

The CDR3 reads CASSISGISPPTQYF. In nucleotides, the CDR3 is TGTGCCAGCAGCATTAGTGGTATCAGTCCCCCTACGCAGTATTTT. The chain combines TRBV9 with TRBJ2-3; D call uncertain. V was shortened by 4 bases and J by 8 bases, with 20 bases between the two germline ends. The CDR3 is 15 amino acids. Germline CDR1 SGDLS, CDR2 YYNGEE. Variable domain in full (rest from reference TRBV9 and TRBJ2-3): DSGVTQTPKHLITATGQRVTLRCSPRSGDLSVYWYQQSLDQGLQFLIQYYNGEERAKGNILERFSAQQFPDLHSELNLSSLELGDSALYFCASSISGISPPTQYFGPGTRLTVL.